This T cell receptor beta chain was sequenced in a study of T cells in Graves' hyperthyroidism and ophthalmopathy. This clonotype was detected a few times. CDR1 SGHRS and CDR2 YFSETQ come from the germline V gene. The V gene end was trimmed by 0 bases and the J gene end by 3 bases; junction bases not matched to a gene: 4. There are 15 residues in the CDR3. RNA transcripts were the template for amplifying TCR beta CDR3 regions. HTBI primers drove first-round RT-PCR of the TCR CDR3. TCRdb analysed the multiplex PCR reads with MiXCR anew, one entry per CDR3 protein. The top ten clones hold around 11% of a sample with hundreds of thousands of distinct CDR3 sequences, less than 25% of them seen once.

The source is a woman in her thirties with Graves' ophthalmopathy. The sequenced sample consisted of blood. The V call is TRBV5-1, the J call TRBJ2-7; 9 bases map to TRBD1. CDR3 nucleotides: TGCGCCAGCAGCTTGGGAGGGACAGGGTACTACGAGCAGTACTTC. As protein: CASSLGGTGYYEQYF.